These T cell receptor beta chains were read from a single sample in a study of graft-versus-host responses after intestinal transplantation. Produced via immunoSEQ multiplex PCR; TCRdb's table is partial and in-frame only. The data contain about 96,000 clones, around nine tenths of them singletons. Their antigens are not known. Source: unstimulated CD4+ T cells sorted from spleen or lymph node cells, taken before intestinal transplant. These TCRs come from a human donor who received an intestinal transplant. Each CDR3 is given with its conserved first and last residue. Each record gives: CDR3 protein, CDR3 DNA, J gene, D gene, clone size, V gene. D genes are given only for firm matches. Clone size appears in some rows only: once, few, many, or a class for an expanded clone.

CASSRGGYSNQPQHF TGTGCCAGCAGTCGGGGGGGTTATAGCAATCAGCCCCAGCATTTT TRBJ1-5 - - TRBV28
CAWSGSSGLGYEQYF TGTGCCTGGAGTGGATCCTCGGGACTAGGCTACGAGCAGTACTTC TRBJ2-7 TRBD2 - TRBV30
CASSSFRGFSNQPQHF TGTGCCAGCAGCTCGTTCAGGGGGTTTAGCAATCAGCCCCAGCATTTT TRBJ1-5 TRBD1 - TRBV5-6
CASSRQGATYEQYF TGTGCCAGCAGTCGACAGGGGGCCACCTACGAGCAGTACTTC TRBJ2-7 TRBD1 - TRBV6-6
CASSMQGAASTGELFF TGTGCCAGCAGTATGCAGGGGGCCGCGAGTACCGGGGAGCTGTTTTTT TRBJ2-2 TRBD1 - TRBV2
CSVADRRPSYEQYF TGCAGCGTAGCCGACAGGCGTCCCTCCTACGAGCAGTACTTC TRBJ2-7 - - TRBV29-1
CASSEWSGASYGYTF TGTGCCAGCAGTGAATGGTCAGGGGCTTCCTATGGCTACACCTTC TRBJ1-2 - - TRBV25-1
CASRQGGPGYGYTF TGTGCCAGCAGACAAGGGGGTCCGGGATATGGCTACACCTTC TRBJ1-2 - once TRBV6-1
CASSQGHGGVGETQYF TGTGCCAGCAGCCAGGGGCACGGAGGGGTAGGAGAGACCCAGTACTTC TRBJ2-5 - - TRBV4-2
CASSDGPADTQYF TGTGCCAGCAGTGACGGGCCCGCAGATACGCAGTATTTT TRBJ2-3 - - TRBV6-4
CASIQGLGQPQHF TGTGCCAGCATCCAGGGACTCGGGCAGCCCCAGCATTTT TRBJ1-5 - - TRBV2
CASSIGQLPNEQFF TGCGCCAGCAGCATCGGACAGCTCCCCAATGAGCAGTTCTTC TRBJ2-1 - - TRBV5-1
CASSLVAGGNTIYF TGCGCCAGCAGCCTGGTGGCAGGGGGAAACACCATATATTTT TRBJ1-3 - - TRBV5-1
CASSSPPRDTQYF TGTGCCAGCAGCTCCCCCCCACGAGATACGCAGTATTTT TRBJ2-3 - - TRBV5-8
CASSRGLAGGGDTQYF TGCGCCAGCAGCCGAGGACTAGCGGGAGGAGGAGATACGCAGTATTTT TRBJ2-3 TRBD2 once TRBV5-1
CASSYKGQGAPNTGELFF TGCGCCAGCAGCTATAAAGGACAGGGGGCGCCGAACACCGGGGAGCTGTTTTTT TRBJ2-2 TRBD1 - TRBV5-1
CAWRRGQLTGMNTEAFF TGTGCCTGGAGACGAGGCCAGTTGACAGGGATGAACACTGAAGCTTTCTTT TRBJ1-1 TRBD1 - TRBV30
CASSQRQGNYNEQFF TGTGCCAGCAGTCAGAGACAGGGGAATTACAATGAGCAGTTCTTC TRBJ2-1 TRBD1 - TRBV27
CASSSRQTIQETQYF TGTGCCAGCAGCAGCAGGCAGACGATACAAGAGACCCAGTACTTC TRBJ2-5 - - TRBV7-2
CASSYRQLGSPLHF TGTGCCAGCAGTTACAGACAGTTGGGTTCACCCCTCCACTTT TRBJ1-6 - - TRBV6-5
CASSLLQGLSYEQYF TGCGCCAGCAGCTTGCTACAGGGTCTCTCCTACGAGCAGTACTTC TRBJ2-7 - - TRBV5-1
CSGPDYTEAFF TGCAGTGGCCCAGACTACACTGAAGCTTTCTTT TRBJ1-1 - - TRBV20-1
CASSFSPGTYNSPLHF TGTGCCAGCAGCTTCTCTCCAGGAACTTATAATTCACCCCTCCACTTT TRBJ1-6 - few TRBV5-6
CASSFTGGNQPQHF TGTGCCAGCAGCTTTACAGGGGGCAATCAGCCCCAGCATTTT TRBJ1-5 TRBD1 - TRBV6-5
CASSLWTGNTGELFF TGTGCCAGCAGTTTATGGACGGGAAACACCGGGGAGCTGTTTTTT TRBJ2-2 - - TRBV27
CSVAGTGFYEQYF TGCAGCGTAGCCGGGACAGGGTTTTACGAGCAGTACTTC TRBJ2-7 TRBD1 once TRBV29-1
CASTRDRDRVTDTQYF TGTGCCAGCACGAGGGACAGGGATCGGGTCACAGATACGCAGTATTTT TRBJ2-3 TRBD1 - TRBV7-9
CASSPTGSYEQYF TGTGCCAGTAGCCCGACGGGCTCCTACGAGCAGTACTTC TRBJ2-7 - - TRBV19
CASSFEVGHTEAFF TGTGCCAGCAGTTTTGAGGTGGGCCACACTGAAGCTTTCTTT TRBJ1-1 - - TRBV27
CASGARQGAFIGELFF TGTGCCAGCGGGGCCCGCCAGGGGGCGTTTATAGGGGAGCTGTTTTTT TRBJ2-2 TRBD1 few TRBV28
CASSSVSTEAFF TGTGCCAGCAGTTCCGTCTCCACTGAAGCTTTCTTT TRBJ1-1 - once TRBV6-6
CASRDGGARNEQFF TGTGCCAGCAGGGACGGGGGGGCGAGGAATGAGCAGTTCTTC TRBJ2-1 TRBD2 - TRBV27
CASSPGRGKNTEAFF TGTGCCAGCAGTCCGGGGAGGGGGAAGAACACTGAAGCTTTCTTT TRBJ1-1 - - TRBV6-5
CASSETRQVGEYF TGCGCCAGCAGTGAAACCCGGCAGGTGGGAGAGTACTTC TRBJ2-7 - once TRBV10-2
CASSPHTSGRTGELFF TGTGCCAGCAGTCCCCATACTAGCGGGAGGACCGGGGAGCTGTTTTTT TRBJ2-2 TRBD2 - TRBV27
CAISEGQPKETQYF TGTGCCATCAGTGAAGGGCAGCCTAAAGAGACCCAGTACTTC TRBJ2-5 - - TRBV10-3
CASRTGTSGRPNEQFF TGTGCCAGCAGAACCGGGACTAGCGGGAGGCCCAATGAGCAGTTCTTC TRBJ2-1 TRBD2 - TRBV11-2
CAWTGTGNSPLHF TGTGCCTGGACAGGGACAGGAAATTCACCCCTCCACTTT TRBJ1-6 TRBD1 - TRBV30
CASSLMGTGGRDTQYF TGTGCCAGCAGTTTAATGGGGACAGGGGGCAGGGATACGCAGTATTTT TRBJ2-3 TRBD1 - TRBV28
CASSLALYNEQFF TGTGCCAGCAGCTTAGCGTTATACAATGAGCAGTTCTTC TRBJ2-1 - - TRBV7-9
CASSPGGGYNEQFF TGTGCCAGCAGCCCCGGCGGGGGGTACAATGAGCAGTTCTTC TRBJ2-1 TRBD2 - TRBV11-3
CASSTPQGRDNSNQPQHF TGTGCCAGCAGCACCCCACAGGGGAGGGACAATAGCAATCAGCCCCAGCATTTT TRBJ1-5 TRBD1 once TRBV11-3
CASSLSFTSYEQYF TGTGCCAGTAGTCTCTCCTTTACCTCCTACGAGCAGTACTTC TRBJ2-7 - once TRBV19
CAINDRGSQPQHF TGCGCCATAAACGACAGGGGCTCTCAGCCCCAGCATTTT TRBJ1-5 TRBD1 once TRBV5-1
CASSQGGLYNEQFF TGTGCCAGCAGCCAGGGAGGACTGTACAATGAGCAGTTCTTC TRBJ2-1 - - TRBV16
CASTLGAQIIYEQYF TGTGCCAGCACCCTGGGGGCGCAGATCATCTACGAGCAGTACTTC TRBJ2-7 - - TRBV5-6
CASSEFGLIPYEQYF TGTGCCAGCAGTGAATTTGGGTTAATTCCCTACGAGCAGTACTTC TRBJ2-7 - - TRBV6-1
CASSFYRTGSSYEQYF TGTGCCAGCAGTTTCTACCGGACAGGGAGCTCCTACGAGCAGTACTTC TRBJ2-7 TRBD1 - TRBV28
CASSLAAGRAGNTIYF TGTGCCAGCAGCTTGGCCGCGGGAAGGGCTGGAAACACCATATATTTT TRBJ1-3 - - TRBV5-4
CASSLGDREAYEQYF TGCGCCAGCAGCTTGGGGGACAGGGAGGCCTACGAGCAGTACTTC TRBJ2-7 TRBD1 - TRBV5-1
CASSFWDTEAFF TGTGCCAGCAGCTTCTGGGACACTGAAGCTTTCTTT TRBJ1-1 - - TRBV7-9
CATSMPGEQFF TGTGCCACCAGCATGCCCGGTGAGCAGTTCTTC TRBJ2-1 - - TRBV15
CASSGAPGHEQYF TGCGCCAGCAGTGGCGCCCCCGGCCACGAGCAGTACTTC TRBJ2-7 - - TRBV5-1
CASSSPETGRYEQYF TGCGCCAGCAGCTCGCCGGAGACAGGGCGATACGAGCAGTACTTC TRBJ2-7 TRBD1 - TRBV5-1
CAGSRGDNEKLFF TGTGCCGGATCTAGGGGGGATAATGAAAAACTGTTTTTT TRBJ1-4 - - TRBV30